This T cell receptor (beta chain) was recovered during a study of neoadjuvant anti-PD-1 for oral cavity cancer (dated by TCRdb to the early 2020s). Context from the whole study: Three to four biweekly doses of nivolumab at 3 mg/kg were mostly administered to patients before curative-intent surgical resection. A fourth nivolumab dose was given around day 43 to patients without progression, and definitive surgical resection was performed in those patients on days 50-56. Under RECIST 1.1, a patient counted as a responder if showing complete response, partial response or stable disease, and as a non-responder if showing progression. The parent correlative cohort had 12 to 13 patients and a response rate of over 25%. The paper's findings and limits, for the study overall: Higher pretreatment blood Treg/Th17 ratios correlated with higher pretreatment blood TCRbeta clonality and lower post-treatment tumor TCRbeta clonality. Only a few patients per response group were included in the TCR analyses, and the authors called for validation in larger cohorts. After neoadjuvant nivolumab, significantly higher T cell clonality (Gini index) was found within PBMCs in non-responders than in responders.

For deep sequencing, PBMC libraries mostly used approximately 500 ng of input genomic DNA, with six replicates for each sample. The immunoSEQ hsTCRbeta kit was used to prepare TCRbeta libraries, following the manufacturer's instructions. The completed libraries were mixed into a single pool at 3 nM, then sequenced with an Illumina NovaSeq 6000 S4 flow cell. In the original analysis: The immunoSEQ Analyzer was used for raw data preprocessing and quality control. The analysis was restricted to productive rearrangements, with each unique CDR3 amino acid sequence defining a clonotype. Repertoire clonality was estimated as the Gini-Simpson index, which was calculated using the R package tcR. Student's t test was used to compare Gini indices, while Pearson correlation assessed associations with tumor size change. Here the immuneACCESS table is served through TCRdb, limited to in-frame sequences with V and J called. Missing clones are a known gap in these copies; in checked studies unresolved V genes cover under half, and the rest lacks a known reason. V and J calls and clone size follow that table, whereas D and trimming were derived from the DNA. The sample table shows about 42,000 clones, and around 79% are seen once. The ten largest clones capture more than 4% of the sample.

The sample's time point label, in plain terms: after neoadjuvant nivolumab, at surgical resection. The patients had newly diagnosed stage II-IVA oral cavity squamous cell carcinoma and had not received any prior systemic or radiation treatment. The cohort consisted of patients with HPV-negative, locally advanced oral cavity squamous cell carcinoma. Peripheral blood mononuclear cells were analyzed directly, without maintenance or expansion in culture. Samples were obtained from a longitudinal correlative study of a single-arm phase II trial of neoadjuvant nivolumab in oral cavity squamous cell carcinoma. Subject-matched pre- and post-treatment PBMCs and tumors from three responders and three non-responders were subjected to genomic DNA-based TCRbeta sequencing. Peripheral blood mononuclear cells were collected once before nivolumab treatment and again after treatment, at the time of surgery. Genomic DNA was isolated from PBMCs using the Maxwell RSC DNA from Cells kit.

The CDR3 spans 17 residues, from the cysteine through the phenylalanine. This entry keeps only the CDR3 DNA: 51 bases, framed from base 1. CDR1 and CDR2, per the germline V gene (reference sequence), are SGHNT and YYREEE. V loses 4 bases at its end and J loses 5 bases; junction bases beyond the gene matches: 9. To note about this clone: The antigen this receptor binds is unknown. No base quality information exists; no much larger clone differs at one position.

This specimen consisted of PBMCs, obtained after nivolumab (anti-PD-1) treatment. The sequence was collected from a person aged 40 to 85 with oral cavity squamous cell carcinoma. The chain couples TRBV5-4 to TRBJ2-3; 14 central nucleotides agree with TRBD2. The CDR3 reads CASSTGTSGRRVDTQYF. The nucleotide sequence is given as TGTGCCAGCAGCACCGGGACTAGCGGGAGAAGGGTAGATACGCAGTATTTT.